Listed below are T cell receptor beta chains from one sample, sequenced in a study of immune heterogeneity within non-small cell lung tumors. TCRdb reprocessed the multiplex PCR reads with MiXCR, giving one entry per CDR3 protein. The table lists roughly 5,000 distinct CDR3 sequences, 30% to 40% of them singletons. The sample consisted of lung tumor tissue. Source of these receptors: a woman aged 45 to 65 with non-small cell lung cancer. The CDR3 runs from the conserved cysteine through the conserved F or W. The order of the fields is D gene, J gene, V gene, clone size, CDR3 DNA, CDR3 protein. The D gene is left open where the match is weak. The listing skips clone size in some rows; elsewhere it reads once, few, many or a size class.

d_gene: TRBD1; j_gene: TRBJ2-5; v_gene: TRBV19; abundance: many; CDR3nt: TGTGCCAGTAGTTGGAACAGGGGGCTCCAAGAGACCCAGTACTTC; CDR3aa: CASSWNRGLQETQYF
d_gene: TRBD1; j_gene: TRBJ2-1; v_gene: TRBV6-2/TRBV6-3; abundance: -; CDR3nt: TGTGCCAGCAGTTTAAGACAGGGATTTGAGCAGTTCTTC; CDR3aa: CASSLRQGFEQFF
d_gene: TRBD2; j_gene: TRBJ2-7; v_gene: TRBV3-1; abundance: medium-sized; CDR3nt: TGTGCCAGCAGCCTTGCTAGCGGGAGGAGATGGGAGCAGTACTTC; CDR3aa: CASSLASGRRWEQYF
d_gene: -; j_gene: TRBJ1-2; v_gene: TRBV5-4; abundance: medium-sized; CDR3nt: TGTGCCAGCAGCTTGGGACAAAACTATGGCTACACCTTC; CDR3aa: CASSLGQNYGYTF
d_gene: TRBD2; j_gene: TRBJ2-5; v_gene: TRBV19; abundance: -; CDR3nt: TGTGCCAGTAGTCGGACTAGCCTAGAGACCCAGTACTTC; CDR3aa: CASSRTSLETQYF
d_gene: -; j_gene: TRBJ2-7; v_gene: TRBV9; abundance: -; CDR3nt: TGTGCCAGCAGCAGGGACGGCACTGCCTACGAGCAGTACTTC; CDR3aa: CASSRDGTAYEQYF
d_gene: -; j_gene: TRBJ2-1; v_gene: TRBV29-1; abundance: medium-sized; CDR3nt: TGCAGCGTTGGAGGCCTAAGTAATGAGCAGTTCTTC; CDR3aa: CSVGGLSNEQFF
d_gene: -; j_gene: TRBJ2-3; v_gene: TRBV19; abundance: -; CDR3nt: TGTGCCAGCAGTTTTAGGCGCACAGATACGCAGTATTTT; CDR3aa: CASSFRRTDTQYF
d_gene: -; j_gene: TRBJ2-3; v_gene: TRBV6-6; abundance: many; CDR3nt: TGTGCCAGCAGTTATCGAACAGGAGATACGCAGTATTTT; CDR3aa: CASSYRTGDTQYF
d_gene: -; j_gene: TRBJ1-2; v_gene: TRBV6-1; abundance: medium-sized; CDR3nt: TGTGCCAGCGCGATGGCAGCACCTAACTATGGCTACACCTTC; CDR3aa: CASAMAAPNYGYTF
d_gene: TRBD2; j_gene: TRBJ2-5; v_gene: TRBV24-1; abundance: medium-sized; CDR3nt: TGTGCCACCAGGGCGACTAGCGGAGAGACCCAGTACTTC; CDR3aa: CATRATSGETQYF
d_gene: TRBD2; j_gene: TRBJ2-1; v_gene: TRBV6-1; abundance: medium-sized; CDR3nt: TGTGCCACCAATTCCCCTGCGGGAGATGAGCAGTTCTTC; CDR3aa: CATNSPAGDEQFF
d_gene: -; j_gene: TRBJ2-5; v_gene: TRBV19; abundance: medium-sized; CDR3nt: TGTGCCAGTACCGAATCCGGGGCGCCAGAGACCCAGTACTTC; CDR3aa: CASTESGAPETQYF
d_gene: TRBD1; j_gene: TRBJ2-2; v_gene: TRBV20-1; abundance: medium-sized; CDR3nt: TGCAGTGCTAGAGAGGAACAGGGGGGAAACACCGGGGAGCTGTTTTTT; CDR3aa: CSAREEQGGNTGELFF
d_gene: -; j_gene: TRBJ2-7; v_gene: TRBV6-1; abundance: -; CDR3nt: TGTGCCAGCTCTAGTCCCGCCTACGAGCAGTACTTC; CDR3aa: CASSSPAYEQYF
d_gene: -; j_gene: TRBJ1-1; v_gene: TRBV27; abundance: medium-sized; CDR3nt: TGTGCCAGCAGTTACTCAGGTCTTATCACACGACTGAACACTGAAGCTTTCTTT; CDR3aa: CASSYSGLITRLNTEAFF
d_gene: -; j_gene: TRBJ1-3; v_gene: TRBV30; abundance: -; CDR3nt: TGTGCCTGGAGTCGAGTCAGCTCTGGAAACACCATATATTTT; CDR3aa: CAWSRVSSGNTIYF
d_gene: TRBD1; j_gene: TRBJ2-7; v_gene: TRBV20-1; abundance: medium-sized; CDR3nt: TGCAGTGCTAGGGCACTCCCGGGACAGACCTACGAGCAGTACTTC; CDR3aa: CSARALPGQTYEQYF
d_gene: -; j_gene: TRBJ2-2; v_gene: TRBV11-2; abundance: medium-sized; CDR3nt: TGTGCCAGCAGCTTAGCAGGAACCGGGGAGCTGTTTTTT; CDR3aa: CASSLAGTGELFF
d_gene: -; j_gene: TRBJ1-2; v_gene: TRBV20-1; abundance: -; CDR3nt: TGCAGTGCTAGAGATATTGCGTTCCCCCCCGGGTATGGCTACACCTTC; CDR3aa: CSARDIAFPPGYGYTF
d_gene: TRBD1; j_gene: TRBJ2-5; v_gene: TRBV20-1; abundance: medium-sized; CDR3nt: TGCAGTGCTAGATCCGGGACAGATGACCAAGAGACCCAGTACTTC; CDR3aa: CSARSGTDDQETQYF
d_gene: TRBD2; j_gene: TRBJ2-7; v_gene: TRBV27; abundance: -; CDR3nt: TGTGCCAGCAGTGGGACTAGCGGTGCCTACGAGCAGTACTTC; CDR3aa: CASSGTSGAYEQYF
d_gene: TRBD1; j_gene: TRBJ2-1; v_gene: TRBV19; abundance: medium-sized; CDR3nt: TGTGCCAGTAGTATACGGGACAGGGTTTTGAATGAGCAGTTCTTC; CDR3aa: CASSIRDRVLNEQFF
d_gene: -; j_gene: TRBJ2-7; v_gene: TRBV20-1; abundance: medium-sized; CDR3nt: TGCAGTGCCCCAAAATCCGGCAGATCCTACGAGCAGTACTTC; CDR3aa: CSAPKSGRSYEQYF
d_gene: -; j_gene: TRBJ2-1; v_gene: TRBV10-3; abundance: many; CDR3nt: TGTGCCATCAGTGACTCGCCACCTTACAATGAGCAGTTCTTC; CDR3aa: CAISDSPPYNEQFF
d_gene: -; j_gene: TRBJ2-3; v_gene: TRBV6-5; abundance: few; CDR3nt: TGTGCCAGCAGTTACAGCTACCCCAGGGTCCCAGATACGCAGTATTTT; CDR3aa: CASSYSYPRVPDTQYF